This T cell receptor beta chain comes out of a study of blood T cells in healthy people across ages. Through a sample-barcoded 5' primer and a J-beta primer mix, a second PCR was run for about 6 to 11 cycles. Each cDNA molecule was tagged by a template-switch adaptor that had 12 random nucleotides. Using its own MiXCR run on the 5' RACE reads, TCRdb lists one record per CDR3 protein. The table has about 1.8 million distinct CDR3 sequences, about 50% seen once. Points from the study as a whole: When set beside aged donors, long-lived donors presented more naive CD4+ cells and higher diversity. The study lacked donor CMV status, which possibly confounded expanded clonotype changes.

The total RNA that was extracted per sample amounted to at least 5.5 micrograms. Note on this clonotype: Its antigen is unidentified.

The ends lost 3 bases at V and 6 bases at J; junction bases unmatched: 9. This CDR3 region has 16 residues. Germline CDR1 and CDR2: DFQATT and SNEGSKA (reference sequence). Source material: blood. The TCR was taken from a woman aged 40 to 50 in good health. This chain connects TRBV20-1 to TRBJ2-1, with TRBD2 matching 12 bases. The CDR3 DNA sequence: TGCAGTGCTAGGGAGACTAGCGGGGGTATGGTCAATGAGCAGTTCTTC. Its translation: CSARETSGGMVNEQFF.